The 15 T cell receptor beta chains in this list originate from one sample, sequenced in a study of blood T cell repertoires in COVID-19. TCRdb's table, derived via immunoSEQ multiplex PCR, lists solely in-frame clones and lacks some. The sample includes 250,000 or so clones, roughly 90% of them seen just once. Source material: PBMCs or T cells enriched from blood (not recorded which). All receptors derive from a man aged 40-49 years who had recovered from COVID-19.

The chain is built from TRBV5-1 and TRBJ2-5, with D tentatively TRBD2 (5 bases). Per germline, CDR1 SGHRS and CDR2 YFSETQ. This CDR3 spans 13 amino acids. Trimming took 2 bases from V and 7 from J, leaving 12 bases between them. CDR3 sequence: CASSFSDGGTQYF. DNA of the CDR3: TGCGCCAGCAGCTTTAGCGACGGAGGGACCCAGTACTTC.

In this sample, this clone turned up once. The genes are TRBV27 and TRBJ2-7; TRBD2 agrees at 8 bases. Germline V gives CDR1 MNHEY, CDR2 SMNVEV (reference sequence). Losses at the gene ends were 8 bases for V and 7 bases for J; bases not matched to a gene: 7. The CDR3 length is 12 residues. CDR3 sequence reads: CASSGLANEQYF. The CDR3 DNA is TGTGCCAGCTCAGGACTAGCAAATGAGCAGTACTTC.

The rearrangement joins TRBV9 to TRBJ1-2; 7 positions match TRBD1. The germline V gene encodes CDR1 SGDLS and CDR2 YYNGEE. The V segment lost 6 bases and the J segment 5 bases; nucleotides outside the gene matches: 13. The CDR3 runs to 15 residues. CDR3 DNA: TGTGCCAGCACCGGGGTGGGCAGGGGGTTTTATGGCTACACCTTC. Amino acid sequence: CASTGVGRGFYGYTF.

This clone appeared a single time. The V and J genes are TRBV12-3 or TRBV12-4 and TRBJ2-7, with D unclear. V lost 5 bases to trimming and J lost 3 bases, with 11 bases between them. This CDR3 region has 13 residues. The CDR3 loop is CASSMGINYEQYF. The CDR3 DNA reads as TGTGCCAGCAGTATGGGCATCAACTACGAGCAGTACTTC.

The rearrangement links TRBV5-1 to TRBJ1-5; tentatively, D is TRBD1 (6 bases). Trimming removed 2 bases at V and 0 bases at J, with 9 bases between. Germline V lookup: CDR1 SGHRS, CDR2 YFSETQ. The CDR3 spans 15 residues. This CDR3 reads CASSLGGNSNQPQHF. In nucleotides, the CDR3 is TGCGCCAGCAGCTTAGGGGGAAATAGCAATCAGCCCCAGCATTTT.

This chain links TRBV7-2 with TRBJ1-1; D gene ambiguous. Germline V CDR1 and CDR2: SGHTA, FQGNSA. The ends were cut back, 3 bases at V and 4 bases at J, with 15 bases in the middle. CDR3 size: 15 residues. This CDR3 is CASSFAPFGSTEAFF. CDR3 nucleotides: TGTGCCAGCAGCTTCGCCCCTTTCGGGTCCACTGAAGCTTTCTTT. Supplemented by reference TRBV7-2 and TRBJ1-1, the full variable domain reads GAGVSQSPSNKVTEKGKDVELRCDPISGHTALYWYRQSLGQGLEFLIYFQGNSAPDKSGLPSDRFSAERTGGSVSTLTIQRTQQEDSAVYLCASSFAPFGSTEAFFGQGTRLTVV.

The CDR3 is CASSQSSNRGPSDEKLFF. CDR3 DNA: TGTGCCAGCAGCCAATCTAGCAACAGGGGGCCTTCGGATGAAAAACTGTTTTTT. The V call is TRBV13, the J call TRBJ1-4; TRBD1 aligns across 9 bases. This CDR3 region has 18 residues. V shed 5 bases, J shed 6 bases, and the junction held 16 bases outside the gene matches. Germline CDR1 PRHDT, CDR2 FYEKMQ (reference sequence).

The chain combines TRBV13 with TRBJ1-2; 10 bases align to TRBD1. From germline, CDR1 is PRHDT and CDR2 FYEKMQ (reference sequence). After removal of 6 bases from V and 4 bases from J, the junction contained 2 bases not matched to a gene. The CDR3 covers 13 residues. The CDR3 DNA reads as TGTGCCAGCAGTTGGGACAGGGGCTATGGCTACACCTTC. Residues: CASSWDRGYGYTF.

The chain is built from TRBV27 and TRBJ2-7; D is perhaps TRBD2 (5 bases). Trimming removed 0 bases from V and 3 bases from J, with 15 bases in between. The CDR3 has 16 residues. The germline V gene has CDR1 MNHEY and CDR2 SMNVEV (reference sequence). The CDR3 bases are TGTGCCAGCAGTTTATCCGGGATAAACGATATCTACGAGCAGTACTTC. This encodes CASSLSGINDIYEQYF.

The rearrangement joins TRBV18 to TRBJ2-2; 7 bases agree with TRBD1. Germline V gene sequence: CDR1 KGHSH, CDR2 LQKENI. The CDR3 sequence is 15 residues long. The V segment lost 5 bases and the J segment 2 bases; nucleotides outside the gene matches: 5. The CDR3 loop is CASSSGTVNTGELFF. In DNA form, the CDR3 reads TGTGCCAGCTCATCCGGGACAGTCAACACCGGGGAGCTGTTTTTT.

V and J are TRBV28 and TRBJ1-2; possibly TRBD1 for D (5 bases). Germline CDR1 is MDHEN and CDR2 is SYDVKM. The CDR3 spans 13 residues. The V and J ends lost 6 bases and 3 bases respectively, with 11 bases between them. The CDR3 DNA sequence: TGTGCCAGCAGCCACCCAGGGCACTATGGCTACACCTTC. Amino acids: CASSHPGHYGYTF.

This clone is a singleton in its sample. J is TRBJ1-6 and V is TRBV19; tentative D call: TRBD1 (5 bases). V was shortened by 9 bases and J by 0 bases, with 12 bases between the two germline ends. Per germline, CDR1 LNHDA and CDR2 SQIVND (reference sequence). CDR3 length: 15 residues. CDR3 region: CASRDSSSYNSPLHF. In DNA, the CDR3 is TGTGCCAGCCGGGACTCAAGCTCCTATAATTCACCCCTCCACTTT.

This clone was recorded only once. CDR3 DNA sequence: TGTGCCAGTACCCCCAGGCCGGGACAGGGCCCATTAGGCAATCAGCCCCAGCATTTT. Encoded protein: CASTPRPGQGPLGNQPQHF. This chain links TRBV19 with TRBJ1-5; 9 nucleotides agree with TRBD1. CDR1 LNHDA and CDR2 SQIVND come from the germline V gene (reference sequence). The junction had 18 bases not matched to a gene; V was cut back by 7 bases and J by 2 bases. This CDR3 contains 19 residues. The entire variable domain, with the rest obtained from reference TRBV19 and TRBJ1-5, is as follows: DGGITQSPKYLFRKEGQNVTLSCEQNLNHDAMYWYRQDPGQGLRLIYYSQIVNDFQKGDIAEGYSVSREKKESFPLTVTSAQKNPTAFYLCASTPRPGQGPLGNQPQHFGDGTRLSIL.

This chain joins TRBV14 and TRBJ2-7; TRBD2 agrees at 7 bases. The ends lost 1 base at V and 7 bases at J; junction bases unmatched: 22. Germline V lookup: CDR1 SGHDN, CDR2 FVKESK. The CDR3 runs to 19 residues. The CDR3 protein is CASSQAYEGGSVALLEQYF. CDR3 bases: TGTGCCAGCAGCCAAGCATACGAGGGAGGGTCGGTGGCCTTACTAGAGCAGTACTTC.

The chain uses TRBV11-3 and TRBJ1-1, with 7 bases that match TRBD1. This CDR3 region has 14 residues. In germline, CDR1 is SGHNT, CDR2 YENEEA. V was clipped by 6 bases and J by 4 bases; unmatched bases: 8. The CDR3 spells CASSNQGDATEAFF. Written as DNA, the CDR3 is TGTGCCAGCAGTAACCAGGGGGACGCCACTGAAGCTTTCTTT.